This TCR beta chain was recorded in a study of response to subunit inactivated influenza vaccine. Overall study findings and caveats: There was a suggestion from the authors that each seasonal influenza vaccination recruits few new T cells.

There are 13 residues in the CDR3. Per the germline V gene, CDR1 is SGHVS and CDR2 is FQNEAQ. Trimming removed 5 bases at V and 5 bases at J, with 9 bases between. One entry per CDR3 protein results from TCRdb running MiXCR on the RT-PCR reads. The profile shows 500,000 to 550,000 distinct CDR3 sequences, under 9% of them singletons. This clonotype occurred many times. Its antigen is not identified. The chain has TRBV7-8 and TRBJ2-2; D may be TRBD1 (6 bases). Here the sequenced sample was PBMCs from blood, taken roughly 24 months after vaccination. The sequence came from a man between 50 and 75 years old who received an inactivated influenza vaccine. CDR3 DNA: TGTGCCAGCAGCAGGACAGAGACCGGGGAGCTGTTTTTT. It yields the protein CASSRTETGELFF. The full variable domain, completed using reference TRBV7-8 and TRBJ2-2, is GAGVSQSPRYKVAKRGQDVALRCDPISGHVSLFWYQQALGQGPEFLTYFQNEAQLDKSGLPSDRFFAERPEGSVSTLKIQRTQQEDSAVYLCASSRTETGELFFGEGSRLTVL.